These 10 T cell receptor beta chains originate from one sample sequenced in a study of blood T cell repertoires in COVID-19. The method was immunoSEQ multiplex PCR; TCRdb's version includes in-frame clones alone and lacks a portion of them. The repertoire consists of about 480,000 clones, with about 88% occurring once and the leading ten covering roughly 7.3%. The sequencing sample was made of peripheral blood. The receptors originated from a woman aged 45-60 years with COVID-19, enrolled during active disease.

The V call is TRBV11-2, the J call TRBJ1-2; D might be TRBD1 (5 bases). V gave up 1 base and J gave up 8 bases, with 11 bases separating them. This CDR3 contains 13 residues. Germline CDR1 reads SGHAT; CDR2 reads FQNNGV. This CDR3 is CASSLGQSIGYTF. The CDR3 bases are TGTGCCAGCAGCTTAGGACAGTCGATAGGCTACACCTTC.

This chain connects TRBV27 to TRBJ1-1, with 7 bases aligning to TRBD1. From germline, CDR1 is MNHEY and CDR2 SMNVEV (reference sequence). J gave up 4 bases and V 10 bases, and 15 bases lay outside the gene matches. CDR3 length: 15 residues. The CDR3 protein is CATSARGLWGTEAFF. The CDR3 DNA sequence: TGTGCCACTTCAGCTAGGGGGCTTTGGGGCACTGAAGCTTTCTTT.

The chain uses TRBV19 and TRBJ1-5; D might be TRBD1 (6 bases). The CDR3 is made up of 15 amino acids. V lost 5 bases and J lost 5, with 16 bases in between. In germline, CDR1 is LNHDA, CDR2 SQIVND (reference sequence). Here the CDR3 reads CASSPGQNGDQPQHF. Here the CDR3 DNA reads TGTGCCAGTAGTCCCGGACAGAATGGGGATCAGCCCCAGCATTTT.

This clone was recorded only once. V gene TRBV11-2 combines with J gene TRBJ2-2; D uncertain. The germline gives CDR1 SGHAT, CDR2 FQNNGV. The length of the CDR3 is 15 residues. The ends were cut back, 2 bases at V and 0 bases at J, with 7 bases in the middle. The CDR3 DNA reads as TGTGCCAGCAGCTTATTGGCGGCGAACACCGGGGAGCTGTTTTTT. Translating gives CASSLLAANTGELFF.

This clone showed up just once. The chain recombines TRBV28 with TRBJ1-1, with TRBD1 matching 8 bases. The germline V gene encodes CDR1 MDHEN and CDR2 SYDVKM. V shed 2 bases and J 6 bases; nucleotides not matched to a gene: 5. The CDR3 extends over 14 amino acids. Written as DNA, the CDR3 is TGTGCCAGCAGTTTAAGAGGACAGGGCCCTGAAGCTTTCTTT. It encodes CASSLRGQGPEAFF.

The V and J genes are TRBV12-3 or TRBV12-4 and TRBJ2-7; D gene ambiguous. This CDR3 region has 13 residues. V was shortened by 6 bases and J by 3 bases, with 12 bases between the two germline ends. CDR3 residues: CASSLTHGYEQYF. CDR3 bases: TGTGCCAGCAGCTTGACACACGGCTACGAGCAGTACTTC.

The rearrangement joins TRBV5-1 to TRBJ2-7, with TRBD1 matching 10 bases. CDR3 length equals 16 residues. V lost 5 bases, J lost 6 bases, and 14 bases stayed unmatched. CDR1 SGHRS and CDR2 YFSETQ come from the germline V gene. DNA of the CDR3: TGCGCCAGCAGACAGGGTGGTGGGACAGGGGTTGGCGAGCAGTACTTC. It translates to CASRQGGGTGVGEQYF. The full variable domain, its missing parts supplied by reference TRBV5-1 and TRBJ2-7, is KAGVTQTPRYLIKTRGQQVTLSCSPISGHRSVSWYQQTPGQGLQFLFEYFSETQRNKGNFPGRFSGRQFSNSRSEMNVSTLELGDSALYLCASRQGGGTGVGEQYFGPGTRLTVT.

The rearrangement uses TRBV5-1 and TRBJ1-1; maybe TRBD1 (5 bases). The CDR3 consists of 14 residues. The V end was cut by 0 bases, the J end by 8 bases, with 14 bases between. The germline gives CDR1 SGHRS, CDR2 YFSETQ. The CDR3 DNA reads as TGCGCCAGCAGCTTGGGTGGTGGGGCGGACGAAGCTTTCTTT. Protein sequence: CASSLGGGADEAFF.

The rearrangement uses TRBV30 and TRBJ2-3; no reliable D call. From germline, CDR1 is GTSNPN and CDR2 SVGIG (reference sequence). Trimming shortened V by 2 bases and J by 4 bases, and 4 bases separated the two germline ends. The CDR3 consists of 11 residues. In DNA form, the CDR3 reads TGTGCCTGGAGTAGAGCAGATACGCAGTATTTT. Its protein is CAWSRADTQYF.

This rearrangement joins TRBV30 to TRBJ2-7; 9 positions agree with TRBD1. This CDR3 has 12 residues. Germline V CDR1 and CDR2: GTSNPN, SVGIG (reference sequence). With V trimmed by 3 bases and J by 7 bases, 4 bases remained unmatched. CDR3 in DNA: TGTGCCTGGAGCTGGGGACAGGGAGAGCAGTACTTC. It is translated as CAWSWGQGEQYF.